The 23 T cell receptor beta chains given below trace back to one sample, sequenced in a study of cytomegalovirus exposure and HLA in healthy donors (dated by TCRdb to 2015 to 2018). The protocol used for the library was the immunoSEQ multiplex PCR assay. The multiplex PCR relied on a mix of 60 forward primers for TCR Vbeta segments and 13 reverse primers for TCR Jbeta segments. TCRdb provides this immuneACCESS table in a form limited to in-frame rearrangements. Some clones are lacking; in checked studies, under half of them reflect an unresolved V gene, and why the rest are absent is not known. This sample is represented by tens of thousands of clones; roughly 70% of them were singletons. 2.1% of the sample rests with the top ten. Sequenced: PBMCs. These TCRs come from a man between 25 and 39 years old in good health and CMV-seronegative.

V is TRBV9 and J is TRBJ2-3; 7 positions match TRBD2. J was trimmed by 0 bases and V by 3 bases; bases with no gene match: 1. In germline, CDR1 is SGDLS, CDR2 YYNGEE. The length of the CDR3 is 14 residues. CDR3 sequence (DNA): TGTGCCAGCAGCGAACTAGCGAGCACAGATACGCAGTATTTT. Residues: CASSELASTDTQYF.

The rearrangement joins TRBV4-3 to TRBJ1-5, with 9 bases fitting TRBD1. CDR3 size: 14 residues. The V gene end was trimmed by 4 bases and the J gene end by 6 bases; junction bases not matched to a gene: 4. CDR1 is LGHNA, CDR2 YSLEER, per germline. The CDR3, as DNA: TGCGCCAGCAGCCTCCGACAGGGGGTTCAGCCCCAGCATTTT. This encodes CASSLRQGVQPQHF.

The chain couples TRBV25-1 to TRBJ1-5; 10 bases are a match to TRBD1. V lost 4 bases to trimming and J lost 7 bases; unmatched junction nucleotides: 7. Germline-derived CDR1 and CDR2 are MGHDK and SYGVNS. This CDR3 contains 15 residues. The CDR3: CASSAARDRGQPQHF. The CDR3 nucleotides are TGTGCCAGCAGTGCCGCCCGGGACAGGGGACAGCCCCAGCATTTT.

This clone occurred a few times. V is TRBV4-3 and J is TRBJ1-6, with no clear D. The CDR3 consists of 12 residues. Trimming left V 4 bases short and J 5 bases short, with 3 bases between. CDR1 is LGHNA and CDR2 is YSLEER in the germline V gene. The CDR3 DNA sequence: TGCGCCAGCAGCCTAAATAATTCACCCCTCCACTTT. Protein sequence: CASSLNNSPLHF.

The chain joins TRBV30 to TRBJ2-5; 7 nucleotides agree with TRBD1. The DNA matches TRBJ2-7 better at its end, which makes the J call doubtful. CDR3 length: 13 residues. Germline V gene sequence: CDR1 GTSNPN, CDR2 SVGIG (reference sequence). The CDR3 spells CAWTGGGSYEQYF. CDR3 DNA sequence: TGTGCCTGGACAGGGGGTGGCTCCTACGAGCAGTACTTC.

CDR3 sequence: CASSSTGDSNQPQHF. The CDR3, as DNA: TGTGCCAGTAGTAGCACAGGGGATAGCAATCAGCCCCAGCATTTT. The chain combines TRBV19 with TRBJ1-5, with 7 bases aligning to TRBD1. The CDR3 sequence is 15 residues long. Trimming at V came to 4 bases and at J to 0 bases, leaving 3 bases not matched to a gene. Per germline, CDR1 LNHDA and CDR2 SQIVND (reference sequence).

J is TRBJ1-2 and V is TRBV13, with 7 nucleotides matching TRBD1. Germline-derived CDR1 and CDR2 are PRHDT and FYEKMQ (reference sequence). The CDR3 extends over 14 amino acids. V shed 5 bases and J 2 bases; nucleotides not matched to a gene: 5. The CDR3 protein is CASSGWDSNYGYTF. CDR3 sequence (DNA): TGTGCCAGCAGCGGGTGGGACAGCAACTATGGCTACACCTTC.

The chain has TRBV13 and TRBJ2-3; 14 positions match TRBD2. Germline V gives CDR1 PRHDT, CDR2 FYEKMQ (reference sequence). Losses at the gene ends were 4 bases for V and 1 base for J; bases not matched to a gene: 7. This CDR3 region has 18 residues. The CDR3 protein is CASSSGLAGGWGTDTQYF. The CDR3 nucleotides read TGTGCCAGCAGCTCCGGACTAGCGGGGGGATGGGGCACAGATACGCAGTATTTT.

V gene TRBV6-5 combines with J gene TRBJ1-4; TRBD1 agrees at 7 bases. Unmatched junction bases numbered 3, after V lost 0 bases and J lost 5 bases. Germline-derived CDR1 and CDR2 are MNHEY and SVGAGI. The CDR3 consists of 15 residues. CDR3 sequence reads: CASSYSGGQNEKLFF. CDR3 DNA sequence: TGTGCCAGCAGTTACTCAGGGGGCCAGAATGAAAAACTGTTTTTT.

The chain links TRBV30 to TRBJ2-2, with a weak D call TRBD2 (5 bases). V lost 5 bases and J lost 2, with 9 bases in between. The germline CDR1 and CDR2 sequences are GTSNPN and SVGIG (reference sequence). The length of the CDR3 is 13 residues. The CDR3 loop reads CAWVEGNTGELFF. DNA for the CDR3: TGTGCCTGGGTCGAGGGTAACACCGGGGAGCTGTTTTTT.

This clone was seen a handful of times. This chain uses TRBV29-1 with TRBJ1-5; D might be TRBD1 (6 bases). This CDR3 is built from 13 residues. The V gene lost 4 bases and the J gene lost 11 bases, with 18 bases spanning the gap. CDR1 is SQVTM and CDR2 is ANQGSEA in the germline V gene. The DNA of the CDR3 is TGCAGCGTTGGAGTTGAGCAGGGGAGAGCCCAGCATTTT. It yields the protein CSVGVEQGRAQHF.

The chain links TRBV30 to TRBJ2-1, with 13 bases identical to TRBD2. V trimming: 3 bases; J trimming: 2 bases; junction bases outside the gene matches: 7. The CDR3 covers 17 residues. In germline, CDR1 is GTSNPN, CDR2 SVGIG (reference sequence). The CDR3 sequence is CAWSLPGLAGPYNEQFF. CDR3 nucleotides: TGTGCCTGGAGCCTACCGGGACTAGCGGGACCCTACAATGAGCAGTTCTTC.

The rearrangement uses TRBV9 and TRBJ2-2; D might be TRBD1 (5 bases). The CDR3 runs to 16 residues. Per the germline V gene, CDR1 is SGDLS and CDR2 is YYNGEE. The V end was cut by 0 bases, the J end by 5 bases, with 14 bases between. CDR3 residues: CASSVDSTGITGELFF. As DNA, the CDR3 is TGTGCCAGCAGCGTAGATAGTACAGGTATTACCGGGGAGCTGTTTTTT. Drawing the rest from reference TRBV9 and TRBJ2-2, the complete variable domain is DSGVTQTPKHLITATGQRVTLRCSPRSGDLSVYWYQQSLDQGLQFLIQYYNGEERAKGNILERFSAQQFPDLHSELNLSSLELGDSALYFCASSVDSTGITGELFFGEGSRLTVL.

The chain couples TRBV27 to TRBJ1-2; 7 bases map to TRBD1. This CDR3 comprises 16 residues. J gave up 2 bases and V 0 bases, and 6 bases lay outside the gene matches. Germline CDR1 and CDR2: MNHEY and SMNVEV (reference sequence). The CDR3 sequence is CASSLSGTDPNYGYTF. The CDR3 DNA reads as TGTGCCAGCAGTTTATCGGGGACAGACCCCAACTATGGCTACACCTTC.

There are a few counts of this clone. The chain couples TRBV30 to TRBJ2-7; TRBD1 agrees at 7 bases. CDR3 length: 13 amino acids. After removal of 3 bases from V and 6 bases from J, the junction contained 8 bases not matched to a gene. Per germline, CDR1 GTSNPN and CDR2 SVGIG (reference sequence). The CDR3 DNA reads TGTGCCTGGAGCAGCAGGGGGAACGGCGAGCAGTACTTC. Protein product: CAWSSRGNGEQYF.

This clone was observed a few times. The CDR3 loop reads CSVGSGGSRTDTQYF. The CDR3 region has the DNA TGCAGCGTTGGGTCTGGGGGCTCTCGCACAGATACGCAGTATTTT. The chain has TRBV29-1 and TRBJ2-3; D might be TRBD1 (6 bases). The CDR3 spans 15 residues. Germline V gene sequence: CDR1 SQVTM, CDR2 ANQGSEA. V was clipped by 4 bases and J by 1 base, with 15 bases between them.

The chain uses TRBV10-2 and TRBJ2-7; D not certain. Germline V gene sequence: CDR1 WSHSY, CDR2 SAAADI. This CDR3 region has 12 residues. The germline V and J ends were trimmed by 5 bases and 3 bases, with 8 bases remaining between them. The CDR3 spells CASSPIGYEQYF. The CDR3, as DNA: TGCGCCAGCAGTCCCATCGGCTACGAGCAGTACTTC.

The CDR3 sequence is CASSWDRNQPQHF. CDR3 bases: TGTGCCAGCAGTTGGGACAGGAATCAGCCCCAGCATTTT. The chain carries TRBV6-1 and TRBJ1-5, with 8 positions matching TRBD1. In germline, CDR1 is MNHNS, CDR2 SASEGT. The junction had 1 base not matched to a gene; V was cut back by 5 bases and J by 4 bases. The CDR3 runs 13 residues.

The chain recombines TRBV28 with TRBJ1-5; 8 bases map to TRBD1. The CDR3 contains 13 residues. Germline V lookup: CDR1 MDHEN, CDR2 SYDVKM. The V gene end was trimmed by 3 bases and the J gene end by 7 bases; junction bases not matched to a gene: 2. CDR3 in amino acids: CASSFRQGQPQHF. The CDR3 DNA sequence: TGTGCCAGCAGTTTTAGACAGGGGCAGCCCCAGCATTTT.

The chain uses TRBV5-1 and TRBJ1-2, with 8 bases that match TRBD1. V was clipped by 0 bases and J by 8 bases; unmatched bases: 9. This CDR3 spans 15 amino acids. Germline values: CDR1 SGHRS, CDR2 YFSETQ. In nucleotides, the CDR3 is TGCGCCAGCAGCTTGGTCGGACAGGGTATGGGAGGCTACACCTTC. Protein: CASSLVGQGMGGYTF. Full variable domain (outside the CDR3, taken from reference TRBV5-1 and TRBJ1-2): KAGVTQTPRYLIKTRGQQVTLSCSPISGHRSVSWYQQTPGQGLQFLFEYFSETQRNKGNFPGRFSGRQFSNSRSEMNVSTLELGDSALYLCASSLVGQGMGGYTFGSGTRLTVV.

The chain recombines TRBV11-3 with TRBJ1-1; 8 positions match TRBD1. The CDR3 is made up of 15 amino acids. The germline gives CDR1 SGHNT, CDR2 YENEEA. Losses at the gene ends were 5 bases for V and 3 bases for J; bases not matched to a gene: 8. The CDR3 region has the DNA TGTGCCAGCAGCCAACTGACAGGGGATGACACTGAAGCTTTCTTT. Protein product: CASSQLTGDDTEAFF.

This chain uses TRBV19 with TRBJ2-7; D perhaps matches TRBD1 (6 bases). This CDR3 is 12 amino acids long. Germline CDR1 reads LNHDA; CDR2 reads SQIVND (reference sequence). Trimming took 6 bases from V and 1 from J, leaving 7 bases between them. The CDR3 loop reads CASRDRSYEQYF. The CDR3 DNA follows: TGTGCCAGTAGGGACAGATCCTACGAGCAGTACTTC. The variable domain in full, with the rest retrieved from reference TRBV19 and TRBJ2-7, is DGGITQSPKYLFRKEGQNVTLSCEQNLNHDAMYWYRQDPGQGLRLIYYSQIVNDFQKGDIAEGYSVSREKKESFPLTVTSAQKNPTAFYLCASRDRSYEQYFGPGTRLTVT.

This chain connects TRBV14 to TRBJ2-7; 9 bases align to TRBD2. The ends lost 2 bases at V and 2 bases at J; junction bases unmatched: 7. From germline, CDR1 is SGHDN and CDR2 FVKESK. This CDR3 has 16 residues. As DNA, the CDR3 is TGTGCCAGCAGCCAAACAGCGGGAGGCCCCCCCTACGAGCAGTACTTC. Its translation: CASSQTAGGPPYEQYF.